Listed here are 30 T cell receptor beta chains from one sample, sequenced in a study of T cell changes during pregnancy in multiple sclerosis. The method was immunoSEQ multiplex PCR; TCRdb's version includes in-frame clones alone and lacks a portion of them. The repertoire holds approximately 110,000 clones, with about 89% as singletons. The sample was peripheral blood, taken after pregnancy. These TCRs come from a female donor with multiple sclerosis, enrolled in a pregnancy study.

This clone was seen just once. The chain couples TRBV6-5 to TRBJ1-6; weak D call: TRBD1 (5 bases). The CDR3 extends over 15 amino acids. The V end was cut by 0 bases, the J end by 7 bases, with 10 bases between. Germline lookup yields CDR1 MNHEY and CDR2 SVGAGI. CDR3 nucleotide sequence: TGTGCCAGCAGTTACTCTACAGGTTGGAATTCACCCCTCCACTTT. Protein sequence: CASSYSTGWNSPLHF.

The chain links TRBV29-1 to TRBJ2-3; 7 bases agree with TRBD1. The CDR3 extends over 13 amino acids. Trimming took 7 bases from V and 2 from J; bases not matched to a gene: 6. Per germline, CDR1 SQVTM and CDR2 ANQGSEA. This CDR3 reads CSARTGVTDTQYF. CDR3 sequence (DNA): TGCAGCGCCCGGACAGGAGTCACAGATACGCAGTATTTT.

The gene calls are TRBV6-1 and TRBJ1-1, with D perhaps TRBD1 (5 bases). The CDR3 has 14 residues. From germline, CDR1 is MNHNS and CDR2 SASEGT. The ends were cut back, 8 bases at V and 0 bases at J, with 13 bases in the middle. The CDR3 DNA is TGTGCCAGCCATCGTTCAGGGTTGAACACTGAAGCTTTCTTT. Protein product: CASHRSGLNTEAFF.

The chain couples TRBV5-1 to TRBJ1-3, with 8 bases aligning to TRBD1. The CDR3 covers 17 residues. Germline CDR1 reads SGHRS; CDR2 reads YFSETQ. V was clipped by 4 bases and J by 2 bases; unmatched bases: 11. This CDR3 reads CASSLETQGAPGNTIYF. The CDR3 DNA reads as TGCGCCAGCAGCCTCGAAACCCAGGGGGCGCCTGGAAACACCATATATTTT.

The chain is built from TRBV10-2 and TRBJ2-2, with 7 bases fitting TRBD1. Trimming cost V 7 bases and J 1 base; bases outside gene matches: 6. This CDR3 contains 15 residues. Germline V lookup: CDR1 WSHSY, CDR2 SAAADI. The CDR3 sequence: CASTYNRGNTGELFF. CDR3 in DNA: TGCGCCAGCACGTACAACAGGGGGAACACCGGGGAGCTGTTTTTT.

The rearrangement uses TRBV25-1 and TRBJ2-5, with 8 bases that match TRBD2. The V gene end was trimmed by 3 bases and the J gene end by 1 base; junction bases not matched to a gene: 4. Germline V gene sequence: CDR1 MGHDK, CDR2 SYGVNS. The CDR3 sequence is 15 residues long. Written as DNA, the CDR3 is TGTGCCAGCAGTGAGCTAACTAGCGGCCAAGAGACCCAGTACTTC. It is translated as CASSELTSGQETQYF.

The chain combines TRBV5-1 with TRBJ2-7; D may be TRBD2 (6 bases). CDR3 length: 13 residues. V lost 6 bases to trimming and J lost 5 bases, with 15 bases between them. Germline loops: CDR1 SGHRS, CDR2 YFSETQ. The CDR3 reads CASTRGDLNEQYF. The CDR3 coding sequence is TGCGCCAGCACCCGCGGGGATCTGAACGAGCAGTACTTC.

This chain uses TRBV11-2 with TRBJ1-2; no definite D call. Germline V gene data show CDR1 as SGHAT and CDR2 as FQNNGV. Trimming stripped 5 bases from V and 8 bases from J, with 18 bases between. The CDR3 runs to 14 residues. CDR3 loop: CASSPLAVNVGYTF. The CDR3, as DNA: TGTGCCAGCAGCCCCCTGGCAGTCAACGTGGGCTACACCTTC.

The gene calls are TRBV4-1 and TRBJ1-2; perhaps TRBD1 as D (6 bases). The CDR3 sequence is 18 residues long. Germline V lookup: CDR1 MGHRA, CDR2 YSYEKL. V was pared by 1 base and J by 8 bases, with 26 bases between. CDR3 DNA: TGCGCCAGCAGCCAAGTCTGGAGGCCAGGGGAGGTAGCGGGCGGCTACACCTTC. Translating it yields CASSQVWRPGEVAGGYTF.

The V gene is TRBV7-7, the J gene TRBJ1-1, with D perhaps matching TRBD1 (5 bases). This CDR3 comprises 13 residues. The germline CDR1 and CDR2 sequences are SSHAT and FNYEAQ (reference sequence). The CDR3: CARGSEASTEAFF. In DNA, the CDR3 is TGTGCTCGGGGGAGCGAAGCTAGCACTGAAGCTTTCTTT.

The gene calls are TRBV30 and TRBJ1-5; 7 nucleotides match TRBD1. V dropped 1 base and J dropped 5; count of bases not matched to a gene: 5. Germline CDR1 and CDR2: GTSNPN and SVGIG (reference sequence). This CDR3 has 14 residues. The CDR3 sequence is CAWSGGDSDQPQHF. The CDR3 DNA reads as TGTGCCTGGAGTGGTGGGGACAGTGATCAGCCCCAGCATTTT. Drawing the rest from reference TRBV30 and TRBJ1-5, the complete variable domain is SQTIHQWPATLVQPVGSPLSLECTVEGTSNPNLYWYRQAAGRGLQLLFYSVGIGQISSEVPQNLSASRPQDRQFILSSKKLLLSDSGFYLCAWSGGDSDQPQHFGDGTRLSIL.

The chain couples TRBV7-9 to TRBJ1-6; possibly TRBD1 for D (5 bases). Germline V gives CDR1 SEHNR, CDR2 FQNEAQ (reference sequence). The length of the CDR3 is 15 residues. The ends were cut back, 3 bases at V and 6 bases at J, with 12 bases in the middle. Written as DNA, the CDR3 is TGTGCCAGCAGCTTGCTGCAGGGTCTTAATTCACCCCTCCACTTT. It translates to CASSLLQGLNSPLHF.

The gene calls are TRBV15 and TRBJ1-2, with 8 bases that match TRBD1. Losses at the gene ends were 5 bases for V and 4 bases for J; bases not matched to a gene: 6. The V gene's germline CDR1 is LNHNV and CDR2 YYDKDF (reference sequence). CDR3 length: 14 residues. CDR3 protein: CATSPQGQGYGYTF. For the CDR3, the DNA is TGTGCCACCAGCCCCCAAGGACAGGGCTATGGCTACACCTTC. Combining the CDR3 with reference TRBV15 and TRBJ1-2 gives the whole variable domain DAMVIQNPRYQVTQFGKPVTLSCSQTLNHNVMYWYQQKSSQAPKLLFHYYDKDFNNEADTPDNFQSRRPNTSFCFLDIRSPGLGDTAMYLCATSPQGQGYGYTFGSGTRLTVV.

CDR3 amino acids: CTSSQGKPSEGRNEQYF. The CDR3 DNA is TGCACCAGCAGCCAAGGGAAACCTAGCGAAGGGCGGAACGAGCAGTACTTC. The chain is built from TRBV1 and TRBJ2-7; TRBD2 is the table's D call, not checked against the DNA. TRBV1 constitutes a pseudogene. The CDR3 covers 17 residues.

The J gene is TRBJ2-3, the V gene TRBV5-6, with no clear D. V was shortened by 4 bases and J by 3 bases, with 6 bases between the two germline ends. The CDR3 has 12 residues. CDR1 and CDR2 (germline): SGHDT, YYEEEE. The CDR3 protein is CASSPQTDTQYF. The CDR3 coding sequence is TGTGCCAGCAGCCCTCAGACAGATACGCAGTATTTT.

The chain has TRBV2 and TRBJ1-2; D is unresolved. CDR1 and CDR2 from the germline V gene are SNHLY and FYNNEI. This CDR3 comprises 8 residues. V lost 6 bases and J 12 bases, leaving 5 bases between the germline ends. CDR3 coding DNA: TGTGCCAGCAGCTCCGACACCTTC. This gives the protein CASSSDTF.

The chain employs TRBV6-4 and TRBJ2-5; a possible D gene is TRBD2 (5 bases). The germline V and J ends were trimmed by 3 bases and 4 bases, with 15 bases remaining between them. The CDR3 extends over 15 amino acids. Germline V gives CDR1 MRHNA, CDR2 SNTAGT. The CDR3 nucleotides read TGTGCCAGCAGTGAACGGGGAGAGGCCGGAGAGACCCAGTACTTC. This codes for CASSERGEAGETQYF.

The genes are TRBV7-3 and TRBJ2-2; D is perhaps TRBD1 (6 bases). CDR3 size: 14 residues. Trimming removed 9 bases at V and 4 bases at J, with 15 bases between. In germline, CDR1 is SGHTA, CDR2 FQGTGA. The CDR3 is CASSLGQSTGELFF. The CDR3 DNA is TGTGCCAGTAGCCTAGGACAGTCCACCGGGGAGCTGTTTTTT.

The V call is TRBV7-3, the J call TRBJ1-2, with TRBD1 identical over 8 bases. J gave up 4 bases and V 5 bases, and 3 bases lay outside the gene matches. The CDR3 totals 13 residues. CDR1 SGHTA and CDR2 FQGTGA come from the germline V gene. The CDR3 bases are TGTGCCAGCAGCCCTCAGGGGGCCTATGGCTACACCTTC. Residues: CASSPQGAYGYTF.

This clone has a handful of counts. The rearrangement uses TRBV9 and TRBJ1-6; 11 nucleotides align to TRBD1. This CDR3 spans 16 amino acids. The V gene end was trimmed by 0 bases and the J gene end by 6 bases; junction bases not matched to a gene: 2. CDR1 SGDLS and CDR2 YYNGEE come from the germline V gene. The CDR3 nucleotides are TGTGCCAGCAGCGTAGAAGGGACAGGGGGTAATTCACCCCTCCACTTT. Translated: CASSVEGTGGNSPLHF.

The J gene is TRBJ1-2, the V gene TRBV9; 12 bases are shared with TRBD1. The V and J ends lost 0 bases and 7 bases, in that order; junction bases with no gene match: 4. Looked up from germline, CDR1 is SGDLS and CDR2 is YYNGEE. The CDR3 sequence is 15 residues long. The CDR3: CASSVAGQGALGYTF. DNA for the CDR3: TGTGCCAGCAGCGTAGCGGGACAGGGGGCACTTGGCTACACCTTC.

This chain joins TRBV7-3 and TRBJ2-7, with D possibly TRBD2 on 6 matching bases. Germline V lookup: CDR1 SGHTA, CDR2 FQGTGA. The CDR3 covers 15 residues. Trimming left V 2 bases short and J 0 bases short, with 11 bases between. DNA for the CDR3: TGTGCCAGCAGCTTATTGGGGGGAAGCTCCTACGAGCAGTACTTC. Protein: CASSLLGGSSYEQYF.

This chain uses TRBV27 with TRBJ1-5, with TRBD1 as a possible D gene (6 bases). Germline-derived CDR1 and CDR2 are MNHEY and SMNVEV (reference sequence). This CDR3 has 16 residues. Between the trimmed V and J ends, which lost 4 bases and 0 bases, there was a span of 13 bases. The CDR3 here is CASSSGRGPSNQPQHF. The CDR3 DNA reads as TGTGCCAGCAGTTCCGGCAGGGGTCCTAGCAATCAGCCCCAGCATTTT.

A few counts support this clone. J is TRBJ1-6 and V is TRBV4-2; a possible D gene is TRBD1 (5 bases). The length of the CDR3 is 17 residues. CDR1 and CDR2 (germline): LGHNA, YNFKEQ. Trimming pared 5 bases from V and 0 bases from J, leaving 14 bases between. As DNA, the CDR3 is TGTGCCAGCAGCGCCCGCGGGGGGAACTCCTATAATTCACCCCTCCACTTT. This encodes CASSARGGNSYNSPLHF.

CDR3 sequence (DNA): TGCGCCAGCAGCCAAGAGGCGCAGGGTGGCTATGGCTACACCTTC. The encoded protein is CASSQEAQGGYGYTF. This chain uses TRBV4-1 with TRBJ1-2; maybe TRBD1 (5 bases). V gave up 0 bases and J gave up 4 bases, with 12 bases separating them. The CDR3 loop spans 15 amino acids. Per germline, CDR1 MGHRA and CDR2 YSYEKL.

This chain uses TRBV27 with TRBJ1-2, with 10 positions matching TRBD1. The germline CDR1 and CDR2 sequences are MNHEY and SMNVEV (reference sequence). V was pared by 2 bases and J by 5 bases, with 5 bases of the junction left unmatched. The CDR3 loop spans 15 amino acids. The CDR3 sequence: CASSLGGTGVYGYTF. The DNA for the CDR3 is TGTGCCAGCAGTTTAGGTGGGACAGGGGTATATGGCTACACCTTC.

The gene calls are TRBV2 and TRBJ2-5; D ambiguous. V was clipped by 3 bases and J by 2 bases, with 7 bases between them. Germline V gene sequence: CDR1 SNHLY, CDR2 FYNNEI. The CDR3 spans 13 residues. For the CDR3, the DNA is TGTGCCAGCAGTGATAGATATCAAGAGACCCAGTACTTC. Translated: CASSDRYQETQYF.

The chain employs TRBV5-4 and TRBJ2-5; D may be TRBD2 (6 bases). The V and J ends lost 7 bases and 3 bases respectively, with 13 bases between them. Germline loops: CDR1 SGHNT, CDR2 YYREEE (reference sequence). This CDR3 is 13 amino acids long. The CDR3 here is CASAGVAEETQYF. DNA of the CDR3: TGTGCCAGCGCCGGGGTAGCGGAAGAGACCCAGTACTTC. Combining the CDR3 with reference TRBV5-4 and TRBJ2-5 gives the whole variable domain ETGVTQSPTHLIKTRGQQVTLRCSSQSGHNTVSWYQQALGQGPQFIFQYYREEENGRGNFPPRFSGLQFPNYSSELNVNALELDDSALYLCASAGVAEETQYFGPGTRLLVL.

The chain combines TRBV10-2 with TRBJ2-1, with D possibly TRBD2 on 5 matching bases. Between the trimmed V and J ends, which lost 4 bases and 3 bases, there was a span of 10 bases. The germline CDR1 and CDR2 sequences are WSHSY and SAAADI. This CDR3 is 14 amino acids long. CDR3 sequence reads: CASSAQGSYNEQFF. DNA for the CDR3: TGCGCCAGCAGTGCTCAAGGGAGCTACAATGAGCAGTTCTTC.

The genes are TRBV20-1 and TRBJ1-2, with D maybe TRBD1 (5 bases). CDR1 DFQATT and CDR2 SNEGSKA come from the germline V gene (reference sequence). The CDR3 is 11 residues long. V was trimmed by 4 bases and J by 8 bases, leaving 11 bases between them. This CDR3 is CSAIGASGYTF. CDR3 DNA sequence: TGCAGTGCTATAGGGGCAAGCGGCTACACCTTC.